These T cell receptor beta chains were read from a single sample in a study of CD8+ T cells in alopecia areata. Measured with immunoSEQ multiplex PCR; TCRdb has only the in-frame clones, and not every one. This sample yields 200,000 or so clones, of which 40% to 45% are seen a single time; approximately 2.9% belongs to the top ten. The source was CD4+ T cells sorted from blood, collected at approximately week 36, from a patient treated with tofacitinib. These receptors originate from a human donor with alopecia areata. The CDR3 runs from the conserved cysteine through the conserved F or W. D genes are given only for firm matches. Only some rows state a clone size, as once, few, many or a class for expanded clones.

size: NA
V: TRBV4-3
D: TRBD2
J: TRBJ2-5
CDR3: CASSQDASGQETQYF
DNA: TGCGCCAGCAGCCAAGATGCTAGCGGCCAAGAGACCCAGTACTTC

size: few
V: TRBV7-2
D: NA
J: TRBJ2-5
CDR3: CASSFKGADGTQYF
DNA: TGTGCCAGCAGCTTTAAAGGGGCAGACGGGACCCAGTACTTC

size: few
V: TRBV30
D: NA
J: TRBJ1-1
CDR3: CAWSHRKNTEAFF
DNA: TGTGCCTGGAGTCACAGAAAGAACACTGAAGCTTTCTTT

size: NA
V: TRBV5-1
D: NA
J: TRBJ2-3
CDR3: CASSGGLLMDTQYF
DNA: TGCGCCAGCAGCGGGGGACTCCTTATGGATACGCAGTATTTT

size: few
V: TRBV10-3
D: TRBD1
J: TRBJ2-5
CDR3: CAISESPGQGDQETQYF
DNA: TGTGCCATCAGTGAGTCTCCGGGACAGGGGGACCAAGAGACCCAGTACTTC

size: NA
V: TRBV4-1
D: TRBD1
J: TRBJ2-5
CDR3: CASSHADRDQETQYF
DNA: TGCGCCAGCAGCCACGCCGACAGGGACCAAGAGACCCAGTACTTC

size: NA
V: TRBV7-9
D: NA
J: TRBJ2-1
CDR3: CASSLEGGRFHEQFF
DNA: TGTGCCAGCAGCTTAGAGGGGGGGCGTTTCCATGAGCAGTTCTTC

size: NA
V: TRBV4-2
D: NA
J: TRBJ2-7
CDR3: CASSRRAGEYYEQYF
DNA: TGTGCCAGCAGCCGCCGCGCAGGGGAATACTACGAGCAGTACTTC

size: NA
V: TRBV30
D: TRBD2
J: TRBJ2-3
CDR3: CAGFKRGRTDTQYF
DNA: TGTGCCGGGTTCAAGCGGGGTCGGACAGATACGCAGTATTTT

size: NA
V: TRBV28
D: TRBD1
J: TRBJ2-1
CDR3: CASSSAGTGGNEQFF
DNA: TGTGCCAGCAGTTCGGCCGGGACAGGGGGAAATGAGCAGTTCTTC

size: once
V: TRBV27
D: TRBD1
J: TRBJ1-2
CDR3: CASSAKRQGLVGYTF
DNA: TGTGCCAGCAGTGCCAAACGACAGGGTTTGGTTGGCTACACCTTC

size: NA
V: TRBV4-2
D: NA
J: TRBJ2-2
CDR3: CASSQDSASRELFF
DNA: TGTGCCAGCAGCCAAGATAGCGCCAGCCGGGAGCTGTTTTTT

size: NA
V: TRBV6-6
D: NA
J: TRBJ2-7
CDR3: CASSYISMGYEQYF
DNA: TGTGCCAGCAGTTACATCTCTATGGGATACGAGCAGTACTTC

size: NA
V: TRBV15
D: NA
J: TRBJ2-7
CDR3: CATSPSGYEQYF
DNA: TGTGCCACCAGCCCATCGGGGTACGAGCAGTACTTC